These T cell receptor beta chains were read from a single sample in a study of long-term antiretroviral therapy in people with HIV. The data were produced by immunoSEQ multiplex PCR, yet TCRdb's version contains in-frame clones alone and is incomplete. The data contain 34,000 or so clones, about 80% of them singletons. The specimen comprised unsorted PBMCs, sampled 0.6 years after starting antiretroviral therapy. These receptors all stem from a man younger than 35 with HIV. Each CDR3 is given with its conserved first and last residue. The D gene is left open where the match is weak. For some rows the clone size is stated as once, few or many, or as a class when expanded; others skip it.

J | size | D | V | length | CDR3 | DNA
TRBJ2-1 | - | TRBD2 | TRBV4-1 | 14 | CASSQGGTSIEQFF | TGCGCCAGCAGCCAGGGCGGGACTAGCATTGAGCAGTTCTTC
TRBJ2-3 | - | - | TRBV28 | 14 | CASSLTRGTDTQYF | TGTGCCAGCAGTTTGACTAGGGGCACAGATACGCAGTATTTT
TRBJ2-7 | - | TRBD1 | TRBV28 | 13 | CASRKTGFYEQYF | TGTGCCAGCAGGAAGACAGGGTTTTACGAGCAGTACTTC
TRBJ2-2 | few | - | TRBV27 | 13 | CASSLWVTGELFF | TGTGCCAGCAGTTTATGGGTCACCGGGGAGCTGTTTTTT
TRBJ2-1 | - | TRBD1 | TRBV6-6 | 14 | CASSSRTGEDEQFF | TGTGCCAGCAGTTCACGGACAGGGGAAGATGAGCAGTTCTTC
TRBJ2-1 | - | - | TRBV4-2 | 16 | CASSQQLGISYNEQFF | TGTGCCAGCAGCCAACAGCTCGGGATTTCCTACAATGAGCAGTTCTTC
TRBJ2-7 | - | - | TRBV20-1 | 11 | CSAIVSYEQYF | TGCAGTGCTATAGTTTCCTACGAGCAGTACTTC
TRBJ2-7 | - | - | TRBV5-1 | 15 | CASSVGGKSSYEQYF | TGCGCCAGCAGCGTCGGAGGCAAGAGCTCCTACGAGCAGTACTTC
TRBJ2-3 | once | - | TRBV4-1 | 17 | CASSQDYSPRGTDTQYF | TGCGCCAGCAGCCAAGATTACAGCCCACGCGGCACAGATACGCAGTATTTT
TRBJ2-4 | few | - | TRBV5-6 | 16 | CASSQGAGLAKNIQYF | TGTGCCAGCAGCCAAGGGGCGGGACTAGCCAAAAACATTCAGTACTTC
TRBJ2-7 | - | TRBD1 | TRBV7-2 | 16 | CASSPTGTGVFYEQYF | TGTGCCAGCAGTCCGACCGGGACAGGGGTTTTCTACGAGCAGTACTTC
TRBJ1-2 | - | TRBD1 | TRBV18 | 16 | CASSRGTVRNNYGYTF | TGTGCCAGCTCACGGGGGACAGTACGAAATAACTATGGCTACACCTTC
TRBJ2-5 | - | - | TRBV2 | 18 | CASSEKAGALQSGETQYF | TGTGCCAGCAGTGAAAAGGCAGGGGCCCTCCAGAGTGGGGAGACCCAGTACTTC
TRBJ2-6 | - | - | TRBV6-5 | 15 | CASSGQSSGANVLTF | TGTGCCAGCAGTGGGCAGTCCTCTGGGGCCAACGTCCTGACTTTC
TRBJ1-1 | - | - | TRBV28 | 15 | CASSVSQGLNTEAFF | TGTGCCAGCAGTGTAAGTCAGGGGCTGAACACTGAAGCTTTCTTT
TRBJ2-5 | - | TRBD1 | TRBV7-2 | 13 | CASSRDSQETQYF | TGTGCCAGCAGCCGGGACAGCCAAGAGACCCAGTACTTC
TRBJ2-7 | - | - | TRBV7-8 | 13 | CASRVQGSYEQYF | TGTGCCAGCAGGGTGCAGGGATCCTACGAGCAGTACTTC
TRBJ2-2 | - | TRBD1 | TRBV19 | 17 | CASSTFPGQATGGELFF | TGTGCCAGTAGTACCTTCCCGGGACAGGCTACTGGCGGGGAGCTGTTTTTT
TRBJ2-7 | - | TRBD2 | TRBV4-3 | 13 | CASSQGGGTRRYF | TGCGCCAGCAGCCAAGGGGGGGGAACACGCCGCTACTTC
TRBJ2-5 | - | - | TRBV5-1 | 13 | CASTGGTQETQYF | TGCGCCAGCACCGGGGGCACCCAAGAGACCCAGTACTTC
TRBJ1-3 | - | TRBD1 | TRBV29-1 | 13 | CSAGTVSGNTIYF | TGCAGCGCGGGGACAGTCTCTGGAAACACCATATATTTT
TRBJ2-5 | - | - | TRBV30 | 14 | CAWSGVSPRETQYF | TGTGCCTGGAGTGGTGTGTCCCCCCGAGAGACCCAGTACTTC
TRBJ2-1 | - | - | TRBV28 | 13 | CASSLGNRDKGFF | TGTGCCAGCAGTTTGGGGAACCGGGATAAGGGGTTCTTC
TRBJ2-3 | - | TRBD2 | TRBV7-9 | 19 | CASSSSLAGGPGSTDTQYF | TGTGCCAGCAGCTCCTCACTAGCGGGAGGGCCAGGGAGCACAGATACGCAGTATTTT
TRBJ1-2 | - | TRBD1 | TRBV19 | 15 | CASNSGTGPYYGYTF | TGTGCCAGTAACTCCGGGACAGGGCCCTACTATGGCTACACCTTC
TRBJ1-4 | - | - | TRBV15 | 15 | CATSRVSGFSEKLFF | TGTGCCACCAGCAGAGTTTCAGGGTTCAGCGAAAAACTGTTTTTT
TRBJ1-1 | - | TRBD1 | TRBV7-4 | 15 | CASSLLIQGVTEAFF | TGTGCCAGCAGCCTCCTGATACAGGGGGTAACTGAAGCTTTCTTT
TRBJ1-1 | - | - | TRBV6-5 | 12 | CASTSGRTEAFF | TGTGCCAGCACCTCCGGAAGGACTGAAGCTTTCTTT
TRBJ1-5 | - | - | TRBV11-3 | 15 | CASSFPRDSNQPQHF | TGTGCCAGCAGCTTCCCGCGGGATAGCAATCAGCCCCAGCATTTT
TRBJ2-3 | - | - | TRBV7-2 | 15 | CASSLGGTETDTQYF | TGTGCCAGCAGCCTCGGGGGGACAGAAACAGATACGCAGTATTTT
TRBJ2-1 | once | TRBD2 | TRBV6-5 | 14 | CASSYGTSGNEQFF | TGTGCCAGCAGTTACGGGACTAGCGGGAATGAGCAGTTCTTC
TRBJ1-1 | - | - | TRBV19 | 14 | CASSLGGLNTEAFF | TGTGCCAGTAGCCTCGGGGGCCTAAACACTGAAGCTTTCTTT
TRBJ2-3 | - | TRBD2 | TRBV4-3 | 15 | CASSLWTSGTDTQYF | TGCGCCAGCAGCCTATGGACTAGCGGCACAGATACGCAGTATTTT
TRBJ2-5 | - | TRBD1 | TRBV5-4 | 14 | CASRARTGRETQYF | TGTGCCAGCAGGGCCAGGACAGGGCGGGAGACCCAGTACTTC
TRBJ2-1 | - | TRBD1 | TRBV30 | 15 | CAWSFTGTGANEQFF | TGTGCCTGGAGTTTTACCGGGACAGGTGCCAATGAGCAGTTCTTC
TRBJ1-4 | - | - | TRBV15 | 14 | CATSRDLVNEKLFF | TGTGCCACCAGCAGAGATCTAGTAAATGAAAAACTGTTTTTT
TRBJ1-4 | - | TRBD1 | TRBV7-9 | 12 | CASSGQGEKLFF | TGTGCCAGCTCGGGACAGGGCGAAAAACTGTTTTTT
TRBJ2-7 | - | - | TRBV19 | 15 | CASSPRRGAPFEQYF | TGTGCCAGTAGCCCCAGGAGGGGGGCCCCTTTCGAGCAGTACTTC
TRBJ2-7 | - | - | TRBV9 | 15 | CASSPELGSLDEQYF | TGTGCCAGCAGCCCCGAACTGGGGAGCCTCGACGAGCAGTACTTC
TRBJ1-4 | - | - | TRBV21-1 | 14 | CASSSHRGNEKLFF | TGTGCCAGCAGCTCCCATCGGGGAAATGAAAAACTGTTTTTT
TRBJ2-5 | - | TRBD2 | TRBV5-1 | 17 | CASGRGTVFSVQETQYF | TGCGCCAGCGGGCGGGGGACGGTCTTTTCAGTCCAAGAGACCCAGTACTTC
TRBJ2-4 | - | - | TRBV28 | 15 | CASRPPTLAKNIQYF | TGTGCCAGCAGACCTCCGACGCTGGCCAAAAACATTCAGTACTTC
TRBJ1-3 | - | - | TRBV4-1 | 15 | CASSQDRVGGNTIYF | TGCGCCAGCAGCCAAGACAGGGTGGGAGGAAACACCATATATTTT
TRBJ2-1 | - | TRBD1 | TRBV5-6 | 17 | CASSLEQGAIISNEQFF | TGTGCCAGCAGCTTGGAACAGGGGGCGATTATATCCAATGAGCAGTTCTTC
TRBJ1-1 | - | - | TRBV18 | 14 | CASSPPGGGTEAFF | TGTGCCAGCTCACCACCGGGGGGTGGCACTGAAGCTTTCTTT
TRBJ1-4 | - | - | TRBV30 | 18 | CAWSLYPHRRGSGEKLFF | TGTGCCTGGAGTCTATATCCACACCGACGAGGCTCAGGGGAAAAACTGTTTTTT
TRBJ1-1 | - | - | TRBV15 | 12 | CATSRMNTEAFF | TGTGCCACCAGCAGAATGAACACTGAAGCTTTCTTT
TRBJ2-7 | - | TRBD1 | TRBV6-5 | 15 | CASSYTGTVTYEQYF | TGTGCCAGCAGTTACACCGGGACAGTTACCTACGAGCAGTACTTC
TRBJ2-7 | - | - | TRBV11-2 | 13 | CASSLGLTYEQYF | TGTGCCAGCAGCTTAGGGCTAACCTACGAGCAGTACTTC
TRBJ1-1 | few | - | TRBV29-1 | 10 | CSATVTEAFF | TGCAGCGCTACGGTCACTGAAGCTTTCTTT
TRBJ1-1 | - | - | TRBV28 | 14 | CASLGGGLDTEAFF | TGTGCCAGCTTGGGGGGAGGGTTGGACACTGAAGCTTTCTTT
TRBJ1-1 | - | - | TRBV19 | 14 | CASSMGQTNTEAFF | TGTGCCAGTAGTATGGGACAAACGAACACTGAAGCTTTCTTT
TRBJ2-3 | - | - | TRBV18 | 13 | CASSPPSSDTQYF | TGTGCCAGCTCACCACCGAGCTCAGATACGCAGTATTTT
TRBJ2-2 | - | - | TRBV29-1 | 12 | CSVERITGELFF | TGCAGCGTTGAACGGATCACCGGGGAGCTGTTTTTT
TRBJ2-1 | - | - | TRBV7-9 | 16 | CASSFGDRPSYNEQFF | TGTGCCAGCAGCTTTGGCGACAGGCCTTCCTACAATGAGCAGTTCTTC
TRBJ2-3 | - | TRBD2 | TRBV18 | 15 | CASSPPGGSLDTQYF | TGTGCCAGCTCACCACCTGGCGGGAGCTTGGATACGCAGTATTTT
TRBJ1-5 | - | - | TRBV6-1 | 12 | CASSRSNQPQHF | TGTGCCAGCAGCAGGAGCAATCAGCCCCAGCATTTT